This paragraph reports one T cell receptor (beta chain). Two negative PCRs, clearance, or symptom resolution had been documented for recovered Cohort 3 donors. Looked up from germline, CDR1 is SGHTA and CDR2 is FQGNSA. This CDR3 has 15 amino acids. Between the trimmed V and J ends, which lost 0 bases and 2 bases, there was a span of 11 bases. Sequencing used immunoSEQ multiplex PCR; TCRdb keeps in-frame clones, though not all of them. The repertoire holds roughly 290,000 clones, with 80% to 90% as singletons. This sample stems from a study of blood T cell repertoires in COVID-19. Sample: PBMCs or T cells enriched from blood (not recorded which). The chain links TRBV7-2 to TRBJ2-7; unclear D gene. The sequence derives from a woman between 25 and 40 years old who had recovered from COVID-19. The CDR3 here is CASSLAARQPYEQYF. CDR3 in DNA: TGTGCCAGCAGCTTAGCTGCGCGGCAACCCTACGAGCAGTACTTC.